A selection of T cell receptor beta chains follows, all from one sample in a study of OX40 agonist ivuxolimab in advanced cancers. The data were produced by immunoSEQ multiplex PCR, yet TCRdb's version contains in-frame clones alone and is incomplete. Here the sample spans about 58,000 clones, approximately 87% being singletons. Sample: CD4+ or CD8+ T cells sorted from blood, taken in a trial of the OX40 agonist ivuxolimab. The receptors derive from an adult with an advanced solid tumor such as melanoma, head and neck, liver or kidney cancer. Each CDR3 is given with its conserved first and last residue. A D gene is named only where the DNA matches it firmly.

j_call d_call v_call cdr3_nt cdr3_aa
TRBJ2-7 TRBD1 TRBV10-3 TGTGCCATCAGAGGGGGCGGAGCCTACGAGCAGTACTTC CAIRGGGAYEQYF
TRBJ1-1 . TRBV4-1 TGCGCCAGCAGCCAAGACACAGGGAGCACTGAAGCTTTCTTT CASSQDTGSTEAFF
TRBJ2-7 . TRBV5-1 TGCGCCAGCAGCTTGTTAGGGCCGGGCGGGTCCACCTACGAGCAGTACTTC CASSLLGPGGSTYEQYF
TRBJ1-2 . TRBV7-9 TGTGCCAGCAGCCCTGATAACTATGGCTACACCTTC CASSPDNYGYTF
TRBJ1-5 TRBD1 TRBV6-6 TGTGCCAGCAGATCACAGGGGGCCCTCAATCAGCCCCAGCATTTT CASRSQGALNQPQHF
TRBJ1-2 . TRBV10-2 TGCGCCAGCAGTGAAGGGACACCTCAATATGGCTACACCTTC CASSEGTPQYGYTF
TRBJ1-3 . TRBV19 TGTGCCAGTGGTTACAGGAGGAAGGCTGGAAACACCATATATTTT CASGYRRKAGNTIYF
TRBJ1-5 . TRBV6-1 TGTGCCAGCGATGAGGGGGGCGCGATCAGTCAGCCCCAGCATTTT CASDEGGAISQPQHF
TRBJ1-1 TRBD1 TRBV18 TGTGCCAGCTCACGACAGGGGGGAGAGAACACTGAAGCTTTCTTT CASSRQGGENTEAFF
TRBJ2-5 . TRBV7-2 TGTGCCAGCAACCCCCAGGGTCACAGCCAAGAGACCCAGTACTTC CASNPQGHSQETQYF
TRBJ2-1 TRBD1 TRBV7-2 TGTGCCAGCAGCCGTAGGGGGCCCAGCAATGAGCAGTTCTTC CASSRRGPSNEQFF
TRBJ2-1 TRBD2 TRBV6-5 TGTGCCAGCAGTTACTCAGGCGGGGGTAATGAGCAGTTCTTC CASSYSGGGNEQFF
TRBJ1-1 . TRBV14 TGTGCCAGCAGCCAAGTGACGGGGAACACTGAAGCTTTCTTT CASSQVTGNTEAFF
TRBJ2-1 TRBD1 TRBV15 TGTGCCACCAGCAGAGGATCCGGGACAGGGGTTTACAATGAGCAGTTCTTC CATSRGSGTGVYNEQFF
TRBJ1-2 . TRBV20-1 TGCAGTTCTGACCCGACCTGGGGCTACACCTTC CSSDPTWGYTF
TRBJ1-3 . TRBV6-6 TGTGCCAGCAGTTCAGGGGGAAACACCATATATTTT CASSSGGNTIYF